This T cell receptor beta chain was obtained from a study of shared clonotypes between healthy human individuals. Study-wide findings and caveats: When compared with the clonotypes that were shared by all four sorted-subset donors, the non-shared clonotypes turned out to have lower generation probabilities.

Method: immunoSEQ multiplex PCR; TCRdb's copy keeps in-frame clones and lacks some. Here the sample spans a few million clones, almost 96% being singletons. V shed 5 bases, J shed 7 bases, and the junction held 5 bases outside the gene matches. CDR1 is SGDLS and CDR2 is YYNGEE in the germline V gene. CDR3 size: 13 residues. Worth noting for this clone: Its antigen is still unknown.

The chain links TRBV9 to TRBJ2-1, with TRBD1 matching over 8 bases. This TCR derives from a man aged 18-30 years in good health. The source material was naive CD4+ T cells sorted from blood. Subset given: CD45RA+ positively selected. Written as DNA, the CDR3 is TGTGCCAGCAGTATGAGACAGGGGAATGAGCAGTTCTTC. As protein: CASSMRQGNEQFF.